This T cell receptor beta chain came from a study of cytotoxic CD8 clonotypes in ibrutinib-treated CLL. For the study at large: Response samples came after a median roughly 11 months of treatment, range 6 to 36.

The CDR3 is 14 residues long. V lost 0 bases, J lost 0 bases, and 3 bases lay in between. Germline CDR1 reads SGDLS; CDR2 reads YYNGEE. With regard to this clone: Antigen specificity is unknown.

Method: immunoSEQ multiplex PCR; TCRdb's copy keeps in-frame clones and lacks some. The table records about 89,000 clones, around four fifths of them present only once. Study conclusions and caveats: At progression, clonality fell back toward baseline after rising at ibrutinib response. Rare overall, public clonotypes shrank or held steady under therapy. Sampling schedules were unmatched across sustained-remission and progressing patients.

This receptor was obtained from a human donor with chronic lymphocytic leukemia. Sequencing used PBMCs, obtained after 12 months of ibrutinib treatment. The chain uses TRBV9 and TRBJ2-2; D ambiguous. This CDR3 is CASSVDANTGELFF. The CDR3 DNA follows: TGTGCCAGCAGCGTAGACGCGAACACCGGGGAGCTGTTTTTT.